The rows below give T cell receptor beta chains drawn from one sample of a study of blood T cell repertoires in COVID-19. Assay: immunoSEQ multiplex PCR; the TCRdb copy retains only in-frame clones and omits some. The repertoire has some 190,000 clones, about 83% of them found once; the top ten carry 4% to 6%. Material for sequencing was peripheral blood. These receptor sequences come from a woman in her 70s with active or convalescent COVID-19. CDR3s include the opening cysteine and the closing phenylalanine or tryptophan. The D gene is left open where the match is weak. Some rows mark clone size as missing; the rest say once, few, many or name a class of expanded clone.

j_call d_call clone_size v_call cdr3_nt cdr3_aa
TRBJ2-7 TRBD1 NA TRBV9 TGTGCCAGCAGCGTAACGGACAGGGGCGAGCAGTACTTC CASSVTDRGEQYF
TRBJ2-3 NA NA TRBV3-1/TRBV3-2 TGTGCCAGCAGCCAAGGTTGGGGCCCCGGCACAGATACGCAGTATTTT CASSQGWGPGTDTQYF
TRBJ2-2 NA NA TRBV6-5 TGTGCCAGCAGCACTTTGGTTTCCGGGGAGCTGTTTTTT CASSTLVSGELFF
TRBJ2-5 TRBD2 NA TRBV7-9 TGTGCCAGCAGCCTTCATGCGGCGGGAGACCAAGAGACCCAGTACTTC CASSLHAAGDQETQYF
TRBJ2-3 NA NA TRBV6-5 TGTGCCAGCAGTTACACCTCTAGCGCTGGCACAGATACGCAGTATTTT CASSYTSSAGTDTQYF
TRBJ1-5 NA NA TRBV12-3/TRBV12-4 TGTGCCAGCAGTTCGGGGGGCAATCAGCCCCAGCATTTT CASSSGGNQPQHF
TRBJ2-1 TRBD1 few TRBV11-3 TGTGCCAGCAGCTTAGCGCCGGGACAGGGGGCTTATGAGCAGTTCTTC CASSLAPGQGAYEQFF
TRBJ1-2 TRBD1 NA TRBV6-6 TGTGCCAGCAATCAGGGGGCGGATGGCTACACCTTC CASNQGADGYTF
TRBJ2-5 NA NA TRBV5-1 TGCGCCAGCCTCCCGGGGAACGGGGGGACCCAGTACTTC CASLPGNGGTQYF
TRBJ2-7 NA few TRBV7-8 TGTGCCAGCAGCTTTGTTTTCGACGAGCAGTACTTC CASSFVFDEQYF
TRBJ2-1 TRBD2 NA TRBV28 TGTGCCAGCAGTCAACTAGCGGGAAACAATGAGCAGTTCTTC CASSQLAGNNEQFF
TRBJ2-3 NA NA TRBV12-3/TRBV12-4 TGTGCCAGCACAAGGGGAACTGATACGCAGTATTTT CASTRGTDTQYF
TRBJ2-1 NA NA TRBV6-7 TGTGCCAGCAGTTACTACCCGACAGCAAGCTCCTACAATGAGCAGTTCTTC CASSYYPTASSYNEQFF
TRBJ2-1 NA NA TRBV11-1 TGTGCCAGCAGCCAGGTGCGCCATGAGCAGTTCTTC CASSQVRHEQFF
TRBJ2-1 NA NA TRBV24-1 TGTGCCACCAGTGATTCGGCCACTAGATTGAGCTCCTACAATGAGCAGTTCTTC CATSDSATRLSSYNEQFF
TRBJ2-7 TRBD2 NA TRBV28 TGTGCCAGCAGTTTCCCCAGGACTAGCTCCTACGAGCAGTACTTC CASSFPRTSSYEQYF
TRBJ2-1 NA NA TRBV10-3 TGTGCCATCAGTGATCTAGCCTACTCCTACAATGAGCAGTTCTTC CAISDLAYSYNEQFF
TRBJ2-1 TRBD2 NA TRBV28 TGTGCCAGCAGCCCCTTGGGACTAGTCCTAAATGAGCAGTTCTTC CASSPLGLVLNEQFF
TRBJ2-5 TRBD2 NA TRBV9 TGTGCCAGCAGCCCCTACTCGGGGTCAGGACTAGTTGGGACCCAGTACTTC CASSPYSGSGLVGTQYF
TRBJ2-1 TRBD2 once TRBV6-4 TGTGCCAGCAGTGACCCAATTCTTCAAAGGAGCGGGAGGGCGCCTCCTTACAATGAGCAGTTCTTC CASSDPILQRSGRAPPYNEQFF
TRBJ2-1 NA NA TRBV19 TGTGCCAGTAGTCTGGGCGGGGAATCCTACAATGAGCAGTTCTTC CASSLGGESYNEQFF